What follows are 5 T cell receptor beta chains derived from one specimen sequenced in a study of molecular identifiers for immune sequencing clone quantification. TCRdb redid the calling of the PCR reads with MiXCR, one entry per CDR3 protein. The sample has approximately 97,000 distinct CDR3 sequences, approximately 24% seen once; the top ten hold more than 0.8%. The sample taken for sequencing was naive CD8+ T cells from blood, with Jurkat cell RNA spiked in. The subset: FACS-sorted CD8+CD4-CCR7+CD45RA+ naive T cells. All receptors derive from a human donor in good health. Some libraries in this study had Jurkat cell RNA spiked in.

This clonotype was counted many times. J is TRBJ2-5 and V is TRBV7-9; D ambiguous. Trimming removed 8 bases from V and 3 bases from J, with 13 bases in between. The CDR3 has 13 amino acids. Germline CDR1 SEHNR, CDR2 FQNEAQ (reference sequence). CDR3 coding DNA: TGTGCCAGCTCAGAGTCGCATGAAGAGACCCAGTACTTC. Amino acid sequence: CASSESHEETQYF.

A remark on this clonotype: This may arise from a read error, as a much more abundant clone is one base away. This chain's CDR3 is CASSFAPSAGELFF. The CDR3 DNA follows: TGTGCCAGCAGCTTTGCCCCCAGCGCCGGGGAGCTGTTTTTT. V usage is TRBV7-9 and J usage is TRBJ2-2; D gene ambiguous. The CDR3 sequence is 14 residues long. In germline, CDR1 is SEHNR, CDR2 FQNEAQ (reference sequence). V dropped 3 bases and J dropped 6 bases, with 11 bases sitting between them.

This clonotype was recorded at least ten times. This chain connects TRBV27 to TRBJ2-7; D may be TRBD1 (7 bases). V was cut by 2 bases and J by 6 bases, with 11 bases left in between. Germline CDR1 reads MNHEY; CDR2 reads SMNVEV (reference sequence). This CDR3 has 13 residues. CDR3 sequence: CASSLGGTAEQYF. CDR3 in DNA: TGTGCCAGCAGTTTAGGGGGGACAGCCGAGCAGTACTTC.

This clonotype came up a few times. The chain combines TRBV11-2 with TRBJ1-5, with 7 bases aligning to TRBD1. The V gene's germline CDR1 is SGHAT and CDR2 FQNNGV. The CDR3 runs 16 residues. Trimming at V came to 8 bases and at J to 4 bases, leaving 14 bases not matched to a gene. CDR3 loop: CASRTPRLQGNQPQHF. DNA for the CDR3: TGTGCCAGCCGCACCCCAAGATTACAGGGGAATCAGCCCCAGCATTTT. The full variable domain, in which reference TRBV11-2 and TRBJ1-5 provide the parts outside the CDR3, is EAGVAQSPRYKIIEKRQSVAFWCNPISGHATLYWYQQILGQGPKLLIQFQNNGVVDDSQLPKDRFSAERLKGVDSTLKIQPAKLEDSAVYLCASRTPRLQGNQPQHFGDGTRLSIL.

On this clonotype: Mismatch with germline at one junction end may stem from a read error. The chain combines TRBV6-5 with TRBJ2-3; 11 bases agree with TRBD2. Germline V gene data show CDR1 as MNHEY and CDR2 as SVGAGI. The CDR3 spans 16 residues. The CDR3 loop reads CASSDIAGGVQDTQYF. The CDR3 DNA sequence: TGTGCGAGCAGCGACATAGCGGGAGGGGTGCAAGATACGCAGTATTTT.